The T cell receptor beta chain described here comes from a study of CD8 T cells in ankylosing spondylitis. Using quantitative 5'-RACE with molecular barcodes, the authors made TCR beta libraries. Via MiXCR, TCRdb re-called the 5' RACE reads, giving one row per CDR3 protein. The sample comprises about 540,000 distinct CDR3 sequences, more than 9.5% of which are singletons, and around 7% rests with the top ten. This clonotype has just a few counts. Its matching antigen is unknown. Study-wide findings and caveats: The clones that were linked to disease were reported to be significantly enriched in matched synovial fluid samples from ankylosing spondylitis patients. A motif of eight or nine highly homologous TCR beta variants was seen as apparently characteristic of ankylosing spondylitis blood.

Germline assignment: CDR1 SNHLY and CDR2 FYNNEI. The CDR3 contains 17 residues. The V end lost 5 bases, the J end lost 5 bases, and 21 bases lay between the germline ends. This clonotype originated in a male donor with ankylosing spondylitis. Specimen: blood, either unsorted or a sorted T cell fraction (not recorded which). This rearrangement joins TRBV2 to TRBJ2-2, with a tentative D call TRBD1 (5 bases). The DNA of the CDR3 is TGTGCCAGCAGTACAGGACCCCCCAAGGGCCAAACCGGGGAGCTGTTTTTT. Amino acid sequence: CASSTGPPKGQTGELFF. Filled out from reference TRBV2 and TRBJ2-2, the complete variable domain reads EPEVTQTPSHQVTQMGQEVILRCVPISNHLYFYWYRQILGQKVEFLVSFYNNEISEKSEIFDDQFSVERPDGSNFTLKIRSTKLEDSAMYFCASSTGPPKGQTGELFFGEGSRLTVL.